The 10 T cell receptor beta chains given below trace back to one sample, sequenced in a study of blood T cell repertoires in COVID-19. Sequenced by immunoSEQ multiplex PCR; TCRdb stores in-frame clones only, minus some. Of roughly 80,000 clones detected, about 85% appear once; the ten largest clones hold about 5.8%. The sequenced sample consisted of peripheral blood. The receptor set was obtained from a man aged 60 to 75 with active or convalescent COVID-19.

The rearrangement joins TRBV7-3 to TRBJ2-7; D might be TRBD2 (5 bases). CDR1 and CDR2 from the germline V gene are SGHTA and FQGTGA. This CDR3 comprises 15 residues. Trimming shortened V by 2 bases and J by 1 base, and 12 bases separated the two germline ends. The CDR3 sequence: CASSLYSGSSYEQYF. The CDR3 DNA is TGTGCCAGCAGCTTATATTCGGGGAGTTCCTACGAGCAGTACTTC.

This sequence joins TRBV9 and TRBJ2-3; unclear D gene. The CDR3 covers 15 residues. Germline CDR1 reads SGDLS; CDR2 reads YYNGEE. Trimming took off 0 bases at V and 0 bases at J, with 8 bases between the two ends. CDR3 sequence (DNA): TGTGCCAGCAGCGTAGCTCCGGAGAGCACAGATACGCAGTATTTT. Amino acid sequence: CASSVAPESTDTQYF.

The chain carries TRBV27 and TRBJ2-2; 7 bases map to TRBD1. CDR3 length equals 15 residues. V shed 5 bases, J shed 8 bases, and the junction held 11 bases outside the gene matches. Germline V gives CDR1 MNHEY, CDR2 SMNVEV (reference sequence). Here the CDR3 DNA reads TGTGCCAGCAGTCCGGGACAGACCACCTTTGGGGAGCTGTTTTTT. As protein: CASSPGQTTFGELFF.

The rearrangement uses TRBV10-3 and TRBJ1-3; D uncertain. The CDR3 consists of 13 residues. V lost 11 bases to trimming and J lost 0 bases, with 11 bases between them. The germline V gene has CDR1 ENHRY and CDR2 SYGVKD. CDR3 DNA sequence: TGTGCCTCCACCGGGATCTCTGGAAACACCATATATTTT. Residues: CASTGISGNTIYF.

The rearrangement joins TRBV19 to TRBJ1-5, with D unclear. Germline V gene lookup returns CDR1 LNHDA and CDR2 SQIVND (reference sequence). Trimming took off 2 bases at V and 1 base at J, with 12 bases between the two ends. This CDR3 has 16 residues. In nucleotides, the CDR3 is TGTGCCAGTAGTATACAAGGAACGGGGAGCAATCAGCCCCAGCATTTT. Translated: CASSIQGTGSNQPQHF.

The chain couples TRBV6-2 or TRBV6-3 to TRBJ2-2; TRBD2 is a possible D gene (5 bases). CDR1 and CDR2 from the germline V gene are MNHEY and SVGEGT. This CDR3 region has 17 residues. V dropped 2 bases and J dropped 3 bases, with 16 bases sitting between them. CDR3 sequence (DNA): TGTGCCAGCAGTTACCCTCAAGGAGGTTTAGACACCGGGGAGCTGTTTTTT. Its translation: CASSYPQGGLDTGELFF.

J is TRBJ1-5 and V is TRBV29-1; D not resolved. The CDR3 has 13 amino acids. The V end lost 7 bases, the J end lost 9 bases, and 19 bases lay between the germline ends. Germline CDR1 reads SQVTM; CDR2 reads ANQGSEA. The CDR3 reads CSANLSPGAPQHF. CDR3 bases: TGCAGCGCTAATTTGAGTCCTGGAGCGCCCCAGCATTTT.

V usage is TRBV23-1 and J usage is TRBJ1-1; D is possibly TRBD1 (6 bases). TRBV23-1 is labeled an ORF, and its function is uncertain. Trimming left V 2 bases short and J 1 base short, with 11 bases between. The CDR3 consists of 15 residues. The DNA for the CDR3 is TGCGCCAGCAGTCAAGGTGAACAGGGGAACACTGAAGCTTTCTTT. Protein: CASSQGEQGNTEAFF.

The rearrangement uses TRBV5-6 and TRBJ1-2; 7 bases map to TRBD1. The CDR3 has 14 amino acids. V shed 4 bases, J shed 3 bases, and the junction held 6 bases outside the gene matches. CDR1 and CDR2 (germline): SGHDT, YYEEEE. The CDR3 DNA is TGTGCCAGCAGCGGTAATCAGGGGGACTATGGCTACACCTTC. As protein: CASSGNQGDYGYTF.

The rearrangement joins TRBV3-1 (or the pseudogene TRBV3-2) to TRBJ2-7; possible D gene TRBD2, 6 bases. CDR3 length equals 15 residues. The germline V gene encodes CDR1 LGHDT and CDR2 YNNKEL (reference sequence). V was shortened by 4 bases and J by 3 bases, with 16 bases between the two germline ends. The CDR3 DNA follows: TGTGCCAGCAGCCCCCCGCATGGAGGGTTCTACGAGCAGTACTTC. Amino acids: CASSPPHGGFYEQYF.